A selection of T cell receptor beta chains follows, all from one sample in a study of T-cell reconstitution after alpha-beta-depleted transplantation in children. Via MiXCR, TCRdb re-called the PCR reads, giving one row per CDR3 protein. The repertoire holds a few hundred thousand distinct CDR3 sequences, with about a quarter as singletons. The input for sequencing was PBMCs, taken before TCRalphabeta/CD19-depleted stem cell transplant. The receptors were sampled from a boy under two years old with Wiskott-Aldrich syndrome, due to receive a stem cell transplant. Each CDR3 is given with its conserved first and last residue. The D gene is left open where the match is weak. The size entry is marked missing in some rows and otherwise reads once, few, many or a size class.

size | J | V | D | DNA | CDR3
few | TRBJ1-4 | TRBV5-1 | . | TGCGCCAGCAGCTTGGAACCACAGGGAACTAATGAAAAACTGTTTTTT | CASSLEPQGTNEKLFF
few | TRBJ2-1 | TRBV5-1 | TRBD2 | TGCGCCAGCAGCTTCCTAGCGGGAGCCTCCTACAATGAGCAGTTCTTC | CASSFLAGASYNEQFF
few | TRBJ1-2 | TRBV28 | TRBD1 | TGTGCCAGCAGTTTAAGGGGGGACAGGACGAACTATGGCTACACCTTC | CASSLRGDRTNYGYTF
few | TRBJ1-2 | TRBV28 | . | TGTGCCAGCAGTTTACTCCGGTTAAACTATGGCTACACCTTC | CASSLLRLNYGYTF
. | TRBJ2-1 | TRBV2 | TRBD1 | TGTGCCAGCAGCTCACGGACAGGGGATCGAGAGCAGTTCTTC | CASSSRTGDREQFF
. | TRBJ1-5 | TRBV7-2 | TRBD1 | TGTGCCAGCAGCTGGACAGGGGGTAACAATCAGCCCCAGCATTTT | CASSWTGGNNQPQHF
. | TRBJ2-7 | TRBV7-2 | . | TGTGCCAGCTCAGCTTACGGACACTCCTACGAGCAGTACTTC | CASSAYGHSYEQYF
many | TRBJ2-5 | TRBV12-3/TRBV12-4 | . | TGTGCCAGCAGGTCTAGCGTACAAGAGACCCAGTACTTC | CASRSSVQETQYF
. | TRBJ2-6 | TRBV12-3/TRBV12-4 | . | TGTGCCAGCACCACCGACGTCTCTGGGGCCAACGTCCTGACTTTC | CASTTDVSGANVLTF
few | TRBJ2-1 | TRBV20-1 | . | TGCAGTGCTAGAGATGCACAAAGGGACTTCTCCTACAATGAGCAGTTCTTC | CSARDAQRDFSYNEQFF